The entry below gives a single TCR beta chain sequence along with its context. The V gene's germline CDR1 is SGDLS and CDR2 YYNGEE. The CDR3 is made up of 15 amino acids. V lost 3 bases, J lost 2 bases, and 2 bases stayed unmatched. This entry comes from a study of blood T cell repertoires in COVID-19. Clones were sequenced by immunoSEQ multiplex PCR, and TCRdb holds only the in-frame ones, with some missing. The sample includes tens of thousands of clones, 86% seen only once; the top ten take over 6%. Source material: peripheral blood. This receptor was taken from a man aged 50 or older with active COVID-19. The V gene is TRBV9, the J gene TRBJ2-1; 10 positions match TRBD2. The DNA for the CDR3 is TGTGCCAGCAGCGACAGCGGGGGGGCCTACAATGAGCAGTTCTTC. Translated: CASSDSGGAYNEQFF.